These 18 T cell receptor beta chains were sequenced from one sample in a study of Ad26.COV2.S vaccination and SARS-CoV-2 variants. Repertoires were generated with immunoSEQ multiplex PCR, while TCRdb's copy carries only in-frame clones and drops some. The data hold 150,000 to 200,000 clones, with roughly 87% observed a single time. Sequenced material: peripheral blood, taken after recovery from COVID-19. All receptors derive from a human donor who had recovered from COVID-19.

This chain joins TRBV28 and TRBJ1-5; D uncertain. V dropped 6 bases and J dropped 5 bases, with 8 bases sitting between them. Germline values: CDR1 MDHEN, CDR2 SYDVKM. This CDR3 contains 12 residues. This chain's CDR3 is CASSNNYQPQHF. DNA for the CDR3: TGTGCCAGCAGCAATAATTATCAGCCCCAGCATTTT.

The V and J genes are TRBV5-1 and TRBJ2-7, with D possibly matching TRBD1 (5 bases). V dropped 1 base and J dropped 3 bases, with 14 bases sitting between them. Germline CDR1 SGHRS, CDR2 YFSETQ. CDR3 length: 15 residues. CDR3 DNA sequence: TGCGCCAGCAGCTTGTTCTCTCAGGGCGTCTACGAGCAGTACTTC. Protein product: CASSLFSQGVYEQYF.

The chain links TRBV5-1 to TRBJ2-4, with 8 nucleotides matching TRBD2. V shed 4 bases, J shed 4 bases, and the junction held 7 bases outside the gene matches. CDR1 and CDR2 from the germline V gene are SGHRS and YFSETQ. CDR3 length: 15 amino acids. CDR3 bases: TGCGCCAGCAGCGGAACGCTAGCGGGTAAAAACATTCAGTACTTC. The encoded protein is CASSGTLAGKNIQYF.

V gene TRBV15 combines with J gene TRBJ1-2, with 9 bases aligning to TRBD1. The germline V gene encodes CDR1 LNHNV and CDR2 YYDKDF (reference sequence). After removal of 6 bases from V and 4 bases from J, the junction contained 6 bases not matched to a gene. CDR3 length: 14 residues. DNA for the CDR3: TGTGCCACCAGTCCGGACAGGGGCTTCTATGGCTACACCTTC. Encoded protein: CATSPDRGFYGYTF.

The chain recombines TRBV9 with TRBJ2-7, with 9 bases aligning to TRBD1. This CDR3 spans 14 amino acids. Germline trimming cut 3 bases from V and 3 bases from J; bases unmatched to any gene: 4. Germline V gene lookup returns CDR1 SGDLS and CDR2 YYNGEE. In DNA form, the CDR3 reads TGTGCCAGCAGCGAGGGACAGGGCAACTACGAGCAGTACTTC. This codes for CASSEGQGNYEQYF.

J is TRBJ2-7 and V is TRBV19, with no clear D. V gave up 5 bases and J gave up 5 bases, with 13 bases separating them. This CDR3 spans 13 amino acids. Per germline, CDR1 LNHDA and CDR2 SQIVND (reference sequence). The CDR3 nucleotides are TGTGCCAGTAGTTCGGTGCCCCCGAACGAGCAGTACTTC. Its protein is CASSSVPPNEQYF.

The V gene is TRBV18, the J gene TRBJ2-1, with 16 bases lining up with TRBD2. CDR3 length: 16 residues. The germline V gene encodes CDR1 KGHSH and CDR2 LQKENI. V was clipped by 4 bases and J by 10 bases; unmatched bases: 7. CDR3 sequence: CASSRGLAGGQDEQFF. The CDR3 DNA sequence: TGTGCCAGCTCACGGGGACTAGCGGGAGGGCAGGACGAGCAGTTCTTC.

The chain joins TRBV5-1 to TRBJ2-7; 9 nucleotides agree with TRBD1. Per germline, CDR1 SGHRS and CDR2 YFSETQ. The CDR3 is 17 residues long. V was pared by 4 bases and J by 7 bases, with 18 bases of the junction left unmatched. Here the CDR3 DNA reads TGCGCCAGCAGCGGCACGAACGGTCTACAGGGGGCAGGGGAGCAGTACTTC. It translates to CASSGTNGLQGAGEQYF.

The gene calls are TRBV25-1 and TRBJ1-4; tentatively, D is TRBD1 (6 bases). Germline values: CDR1 MGHDK, CDR2 SYGVNS. Trimming stripped 4 bases from V and 5 bases from J, with 20 bases between. The CDR3 consists of 17 residues. The CDR3 here is CASSAPRGQLWNEKLFF. The CDR3 bases are TGTGCCAGCAGTGCACCCCGAGGACAGCTCTGGAATGAAAAACTGTTTTTT.

CDR3 DNA: TGTGCCAGCAGCCCTTTACAGGGGGCAGGTGGAAAACTGTTTTTT. Translating it yields CASSPLQGAGGKLFF. The chain employs TRBV7-9 and TRBJ1-4, with TRBD1 matching 9 bases. The CDR3 is 15 amino acids. The ends lost 5 bases at V and 10 bases at J; junction bases unmatched: 11. CDR1 is SEHNR and CDR2 is FQNEAQ in the germline V gene (reference sequence).

This clone was detected only once. The chain couples TRBV7-8 to TRBJ2-1; D uncertain. V lost 7 bases and J lost 6, with 13 bases in between. The CDR3 sequence is 13 residues long. Germline CDR1 is SGHVS and CDR2 is FQNEAQ. For the CDR3, the DNA is TGTGCCAGCACTGTACAGATAGTCAATGAGCAGTTCTTC. Encoded protein: CASTVQIVNEQFF.

In this sample, this clone turned up once. This rearrangement joins TRBV30 to TRBJ1-2, with D hard to call. This CDR3 has 14 amino acids. Germline V gives CDR1 GTSNPN, CDR2 SVGIG (reference sequence). In DNA form, the CDR3 reads TGTGCTAGGCAAGCGGACGGGGAAGAGCGGGGCTACACCTTC. Translation: CARQADGEERGYTF.

This rearrangement joins TRBV11-2 to TRBJ2-3, with 7 bases lining up with TRBD1. Germline V lookup: CDR1 SGHAT, CDR2 FQNNGV. The ends lost 5 bases at V and 2 bases at J; junction bases unmatched: 4. This CDR3 comprises 14 residues. The chain's CDR3 is CASSAGQVTDTQYF. Written as DNA, the CDR3 is TGTGCCAGCAGCGCCGGACAGGTCACAGATACGCAGTATTTT.

CDR3: CASSIETEQFF. Written as DNA, the CDR3 is TGTGCCAGTAGTATAGAAACTGAGCAGTTCTTC. This chain links TRBV19 with TRBJ2-1; D remains ambiguous. The CDR3 sequence is 11 residues long. In germline, CDR1 is LNHDA, CDR2 SQIVND (reference sequence). The ends were cut back, 0 bases at V and 9 bases at J, with 3 bases in the middle.

The V gene is TRBV11-2, the J gene TRBJ1-2, with 7 positions matching TRBD1. The CDR3 is made up of 17 amino acids. Germline V gives CDR1 SGHAT, CDR2 FQNNGV. The V and J ends lost 3 bases and 4 bases, in that order; junction bases with no gene match: 14. CDR3: CASSFPDTATGFYGYTF. The CDR3 coding sequence is TGTGCCAGCAGCTTCCCCGACACAGCGACAGGGTTCTATGGCTACACCTTC. Based on the CDR3 plus reference TRBV11-2 and TRBJ1-2, the full variable domain is EAGVAQSPRYKIIEKRQSVAFWCNPISGHATLYWYQQILGQGPKLLIQFQNNGVVDDSQLPKDRFSAERLKGVDSTLKIQPAKLEDSAVYLCASSFPDTATGFYGYTFGSGTRLTVV.

J is TRBJ1-3 and V is TRBV7-2, with D maybe TRBD1 (5 bases). V was pared by 4 bases and J by 4 bases, with 14 bases between. This CDR3 region has 15 residues. The germline V gene has CDR1 SGHTA and CDR2 FQGNSA. The chain's CDR3 is CASSSDQGLGNTIYF. Here the CDR3 DNA reads TGTGCCAGCAGCTCGGATCAGGGACTCGGAAACACCATATATTTT.

V usage is TRBV19 and J usage is TRBJ2-4; 7 bases line up with TRBD1. Per germline, CDR1 LNHDA and CDR2 SQIVND (reference sequence). The CDR3 is 15 amino acids. With V trimmed by 7 bases and J by 10 bases, 16 bases remained unmatched. CDR3 coding DNA: TGTGCCAGTACCGTAGGGGGCTTTCCAGCCTTAATTCAGTACTTC. This gives the protein CASTVGGFPALIQYF.

The chain is built from TRBV15 and TRBJ2-7; D uncertain. The CDR3 consists of 13 residues. Germline assignment: CDR1 LNHNV and CDR2 YYDKDF (reference sequence). Trimming took 0 bases from V and 2 from J, leaving 5 bases between them. This CDR3 is CATSRDPTYEQYF. In nucleotides, the CDR3 is TGTGCCACCAGCAGAGACCCTACCTACGAGCAGTACTTC.